The rows below give T cell receptor beta chains drawn from one sample of a study of T cell responses to AZD1222 COVID-19 vaccine. The repertoire was sequenced with immunoSEQ multiplex PCR; TCRdb's copy has only in-frame clones and lacks some. Here the sample spans 150,000 to 200,000 clones, 92% being singletons. Specimen: peripheral blood, collected on day 0 of AZD1222 vaccination. These TCRs come from an adult in good health. CDR3s include the opening cysteine and the closing phenylalanine or tryptophan.

J: TRBJ1-2; V: TRBV12-2; CDR3: CASRPPDRGNYGYTF
J: TRBJ2-3; V: TRBV3-1/TRBV3-2; CDR3: CASSPQGGTQYF
J: TRBJ1-1; V: TRBV7-6; CDR3: CASSRETAWASNTEGQAFF
J: TRBJ1-2; V: TRBV4-1; CDR3: CASSEAGTNYGYTF
J: TRBJ1-2; V: TRBV6-5; CDR3: CASSSDTGTGAWGYTF
J: TRBJ1-5; V: TRBV18; CDR3: CASSPIDRDNQPQHF
J: TRBJ1-1; V: TRBV6-5; CDR3: CASSTGLANTEAFF
J: TRBJ2-7; V: TRBV24-1; CDR3: CATSDGGGQNEQYF
J: TRBJ2-7; V: TRBV29-1; CDR3: CSVAGGLSYEQYF
J: TRBJ2-2; V: TRBV30; CDR3: CAWGGTSGKSGELFF
J: TRBJ1-2; V: TRBV7-2; CDR3: CASSSGTDYGYTF
J: TRBJ1-1; V: TRBV30; CDR3: CAWSVGTAKTEAFF
J: TRBJ2-7; V: TRBV19; CDR3: CASSPGGLMEQYF
J: TRBJ2-2; V: TRBV21-1; CDR3: CASSTWVGELFF
J: TRBJ1-2; V: TRBV10-3; CDR3: CAIGQGENYGYTF
J: TRBJ1-1; V: TRBV7-9; CDR3: CASSFQGENTEAFF
J: TRBJ1-3; V: TRBV7-2; CDR3: CASSLTRTTYSGNTIYF
J: TRBJ2-3; V: TRBV27; CDR3: CASSPLAGGPDTQYF
J: TRBJ2-1; V: TRBV7-3; CDR3: CASSLPGQYNEQFF
J: TRBJ1-3; V: TRBV28; CDR3: CASSPTGYSGNTIYF
J: TRBJ2-7; V: TRBV7-8; CDR3: CASTLARAGGRYEQYF
J: TRBJ2-5; V: TRBV28; CDR3: CASSLGGTGTQYF
J: TRBJ2-7; V: TRBV19; CDR3: CASSIGSPSSGGEQYF
J: TRBJ1-1; V: TRBV7-2; CDR3: CASSRGVEAFF
J: TRBJ2-1; V: TRBV4-3; CDR3: CASSQDLSGSNNEQFF
J: TRBJ2-1; V: TRBV10-3; CDR3: CAISDRASGRAIVDEQFF